This record concerns one T cell receptor (beta chain) sequence. Its specificity is unknown. This PCR relied on a set of 60 Vbeta primers and 13 Jbeta primers. Authors' processing steps: Later, tens of millions of unique TCR beta chains were counted in an analysis, and approximately 10 million of them were shared. Data came from immunoSEQ multiplex PCR; TCRdb stores just in-frame clones and leaves some out. V and J calls and clone size are as listed in that table; D and trimming were resolved from the DNA. The sample carries 170,000 or so clones, around 80% recorded once. This record belongs to a study of cytomegalovirus exposure and HLA in healthy donors. V dropped 3 bases and J dropped 3 bases, with 5 bases sitting between them. This CDR3 has 12 amino acids. The germline CDR1 and CDR2 sequences are MNHEY and SVGAGI. Study-wide findings and caveats: TCR beta V- and J-gene trimming was later associated with a missense DCLRE1C variant. Rare TCR sequences predominated, though certain public TCRs were found in many donors. Presence/absence analyses assumed roughly uniform sequencing depth across donors.

This TCR derives from a woman in her 30s in good health and CMV-seropositive. The sequencing sample was made of PBMCs. V is TRBV6-5 and J is TRBJ1-1, with unresolved D. CDR3 residues: CASSYRDTEAFF. CDR3 DNA sequence: TGTGCCAGCAGTTATAGAGACACTGAAGCTTTCTTT.